A selection of T cell receptor beta chains follows, all from one sample in a study of cytomegalovirus exposure and HLA in healthy donors. Some clones are missing from TCRdb's copy, which holds only in-frame ones; the method was immunoSEQ multiplex PCR. This sample has roughly 100,000 clones; roughly four fifths occur once, and the top ten carry around 2.6%. Sequenced sample: PBMCs. The receptors derive from a male donor in good health and CMV-seropositive. The CDR3 runs from the conserved cysteine through the conserved F or W. The order of the fields is CDR3 protein, CDR3 DNA, clone size, J gene, V gene, D gene. D genes are given only for firm matches. Size is stated for part of the rows, as once, few or many counts, or as a class when the clone is expanded.

CDR3: CASSPLEWAGSYNEQFF
DNA: TGTGCCAGCTCACCCCTCGAATGGGCAGGGTCCTACAATGAGCAGTTCTTC
size: .
J: TRBJ2-1
V: TRBV18
D: .

CDR3: CASSSLGSEQYF
DNA: TGTGCCAGCAGCTCACTGGGGAGCGAGCAGTACTTC
size: .
J: TRBJ2-7
V: TRBV7-8
D: .

CDR3: CASSGRWGANEKLFF
DNA: TGTGCCAGCAGCGGCAGGTGGGGAGCTAATGAAAAACTGTTTTTT
size: .
J: TRBJ1-4
V: TRBV9
D: .

CDR3: CASSLEFKADRKEVYEQYF
DNA: TGTGCCAGCAGCTTAGAGTTTAAGGCGGACCGTAAGGAGGTATACGAGCAGTACTTC
size: .
J: TRBJ2-7
V: TRBV7-2
D: .

CDR3: CASSQGTSGDYEQYF
DNA: TGTGCCAGCAGCCAAGGGACTAGCGGGGACTACGAGCAGTACTTC
size: .
J: TRBJ2-7
V: TRBV4-2
D: TRBD2

CDR3: CASSPYSGSYNEQFF
DNA: TGTGCTAGCAGCCCCTATTCCGGGTCCTACAATGAGCAGTTCTTC
size: once
J: TRBJ2-1
V: TRBV7-7
D: .

CDR3: CASSLTESGEKLFF
DNA: TGTGCCAGCAGTCTCACAGAGTCCGGCGAAAAACTGTTTTTT
size: .
J: TRBJ1-4
V: TRBV28
D: .

CDR3: CASSGGWRAALSDTQYF
DNA: TGTGCCAGCAGTGGGGGCTGGAGGGCAGCACTATCAGATACGCAGTATTTT
size: .
J: TRBJ2-3
V: TRBV6-1
D: .

CDR3: CASSYSGQGREKLFF
DNA: TGTGCCAGCAGTTACTCAGGACAGGGTCGGGAAAAACTGTTTTTT
size: .
J: TRBJ1-4
V: TRBV6-5
D: TRBD1

CDR3: CASRPQGAVYEQYF
DNA: TGTGCCAGCAGACCACAGGGGGCCGTCTACGAGCAGTACTTC
size: .
J: TRBJ2-7
V: TRBV6-1
D: TRBD1

CDR3: CASSLGTANYGYTF
DNA: TGTGCCAGCAGCTTGGGAACAGCTAACTATGGCTACACCTTC
size: few
J: TRBJ1-2
V: TRBV5-4
D: .

CDR3: CATSRGGQVNEQFF
DNA: TGTGCCACCAGCAGAGGGGGACAGGTCAATGAGCAGTTCTTC
size: .
J: TRBJ2-1
V: TRBV15
D: TRBD1

CDR3: CASSYNRQAGANVLTF
DNA: TGTGCCAGCAGTTACAATCGACAGGCCGGGGCCAACGTCCTGACTTTC
size: .
J: TRBJ2-6
V: TRBV6-5
D: .

CDR3: CAWGSSGRLEQYF
DNA: TGTGCCTGGGGGTCAAGCGGGAGGCTCGAGCAGTACTTC
size: few
J: TRBJ2-7
V: TRBV30
D: TRBD2

CDR3: CASSGRTGSLRDYGYTF
DNA: TGTGCCAGCAGCGGCCGGACAGGGAGTTTAAGGGACTATGGCTACACCTTC
size: .
J: TRBJ1-2
V: TRBV14
D: TRBD1

CDR3: CASSQALAGGYNEQFF
DNA: TGTGCCAGCAGCCAAGCTTTAGCGGGGGGCTACAATGAGCAGTTCTTC
size: .
J: TRBJ2-1
V: TRBV4-2
D: TRBD2

CDR3: CASRLGLNTEAFF
DNA: TGTGCCAGCAGACTAGGGCTGAACACTGAAGCTTTCTTT
size: .
J: TRBJ1-1
V: TRBV7-2
D: .

CDR3: CAWTRSQGAYYEQYF
DNA: TGTGCCTGGACCCGGTCCCAGGGGGCCTACTACGAGCAGTACTTC
size: .
J: TRBJ2-7
V: TRBV30
D: TRBD1

CDR3: CASSLTDRGLGYTF
DNA: TGTGCCAGCAGCTTAACGGACAGGGGGCTCGGCTACACCTTC
size: .
J: TRBJ1-2
V: TRBV28
D: TRBD1

CDR3: CASRRRRDRGGQPQHF
DNA: TGTGCCAGCAGGAGACGCCGGGACAGGGGGGGCCAGCCCCAGCATTTT
size: .
J: TRBJ1-5
V: TRBV28
D: TRBD1

CDR3: CASSQRDGEYEQYF
DNA: TGCGCCAGCAGCCAGAGAGACGGGGAATACGAGCAGTACTTC
size: .
J: TRBJ2-7
V: TRBV4-3
D: .

CDR3: CASSPRDRGLSYEQYF
DNA: TGTGCCAGCAGTCCGAGGGACAGGGGGCTCTCATACGAGCAGTACTTC
size: .
J: TRBJ2-7
V: TRBV27
D: TRBD1

CDR3: CASSATDRSYNEKLFF
DNA: TGTGCCAGCAGCGCGACGGACAGGAGTTATAATGAAAAACTGTTTTTT
size: .
J: TRBJ1-4
V: TRBV7-9
D: TRBD1

CDR3: CASSQASGPLYNEQFF
DNA: TGCGCCAGCAGCCAAGCTAGCGGGCCCCTCTACAATGAGCAGTTCTTC
size: .
J: TRBJ2-1
V: TRBV4-3
D: TRBD2

CDR3: CASSLDGPTDTQYF
DNA: TGTGCCAGCAGCTTAGACGGTCCCACAGATACGCAGTATTTT
size: .
J: TRBJ2-3
V: TRBV7-2
D: .

CDR3: CASSAIPGQGIDGYTF
DNA: TGTGCCAGCAGTGCAATACCGGGACAGGGTATAGATGGCTACACCTTC
size: .
J: TRBJ1-2
V: TRBV27
D: TRBD1

CDR3: CASSLRHGAEGYEQYF
DNA: TGCGCCAGCAGCCTAAGGCACGGAGCGGAGGGCTACGAGCAGTACTTC
size: few
J: TRBJ2-7
V: TRBV4-3
D: .

CDR3: CAWSGSSGGQYF
DNA: TGTGCCTGGAGTGGATCTAGCGGGGGGCAGTACTTC
size: .
J: TRBJ2-7
V: TRBV30
D: TRBD2

CDR3: CASTLRAHAEEEQYF
DNA: TGTGCCAGCACCTTGAGGGCCCACGCGGAGGAGGAGCAGTACTTC
size: .
J: TRBJ2-7
V: TRBV7-9
D: .

CDR3: CASTQVIPGFYTF
DNA: TGTGCCAGCACTCAAGTGATACCGGGGTTCTACACCTTC
size: .
J: TRBJ1-2
V: TRBV7-8
D: .

CDR3: CASRLGLNTEAFF
DNA: TGTGCCAGCAGATTGGGCCTGAACACTGAAGCTTTCTTT
size: .
J: TRBJ1-1
V: TRBV6-4
D: .

CDR3: CASSYLSQGSSYEQYF
DNA: TGTGCCAGCAGTTACCTAAGTCAGGGGTCCTCCTACGAGCAGTACTTC
size: few
J: TRBJ2-7
V: TRBV6-5
D: .

CDR3: CASSLTSGGRVWETQYF
DNA: TGTGCCAGCAGTTTAACTAGCGGGGGCCGGGTCTGGGAGACCCAGTACTTC
size: .
J: TRBJ2-5
V: TRBV28
D: TRBD2

CDR3: CSVAGGGRGPYEQYF
DNA: TGCAGCGTTGCCGGGGGTGGCAGGGGGCCCTACGAGCAGTACTTC
size: few
J: TRBJ2-7
V: TRBV29-1
D: TRBD1